This T cell receptor beta chain was identified in a study of cytomegalovirus exposure and HLA in healthy donors. Study-wide background: A later analysis reported the 90 to 150 validation repertoires used the same platform as the roughly 700 first-cohort repertoires. Study-wide points: Using the classifier, cytomegalovirus status was reportedly diagnosed with high specificity and sensitivity.

The donors were in the roughly 120-subject validation cohort, distinct from the approximately 700-subject first cohort. Here immunoSEQ multiplex PCR was the method, and the copy in TCRdb shows in-frame clones only, minus some. There are 120,000 or so clones in the sample; 70% to 90% occur only once, and under 2% lies in the top ten. On this clone: Its antigen is not known.

The CDR3 has 18 amino acids. V lost 6 bases, J lost 1 base, and 8 bases stayed unmatched. CDR1 KGHSH and CDR2 LQKENI come from the germline V gene. V usage is TRBV18 and J usage is TRBJ2-2, with 13 nucleotides matching TRBD2. This sequence originates from a woman aged 18-29 years in good health and CMV-seronegative. The sample comprised PBMCs. The CDR3 region has the DNA TGTGCCAGCTCGCCTCCGGGACTAGCGGGAATGAACACCGGGGAGCTGTTTTTT. Translating gives CASSPPGLAGMNTGELFF.